The 9 T cell receptor beta chains reported below all come from one sample, sequenced in a study of blood T cell repertoires in COVID-19. Generated by immunoSEQ multiplex PCR, the TCRdb table keeps only in-frame clones and is missing some. In the table there are approximately 130,000 clones, roughly 86% of which are singletons. Input material: peripheral blood. The source of these receptors is a human donor in a cohort sampled during active COVID-19.

The chain joins TRBV11-3 to TRBJ2-7; 10 nucleotides match TRBD1. J gave up 2 bases and V 8 bases, and 3 bases lay outside the gene matches. This CDR3 has 13 amino acids. CDR1 is SGHNT and CDR2 is YENEEA in the germline V gene. In DNA, the CDR3 is TGTGCCAGCTCGGGACAGGGGACCTACGAGCAGTACTTC. Protein product: CASSGQGTYEQYF. Supplemented by reference TRBV11-3 and TRBJ2-7, the full variable domain reads EAGVVQSPRYKIIEKKQPVAFWCNPISGHNTLYWYLQNLGQGPELLIRYENEEAVDDSQLPKDRFSAERLKGVDSTLKIQPAELGDSAVYLCASSGQGTYEQYFGPGTRLTVT.

With regard to this clone: Other DNA sequences of this sample code for an identical CDR3. J is TRBJ2-7 and V is TRBV12-3 or TRBV12-4; tentative D call: TRBD1 (6 bases). Trimming removed 5 bases from V and 4 bases from J, with 9 bases in between. This CDR3 comprises 12 residues. As DNA, the CDR3 is TGTGCCAGCAGTCCGAGGGGGTACGAGCAGTACTTC. Protein: CASSPRGYEQYF.

V gene TRBV5-6 combines with J gene TRBJ1-3; the D is unclear. Deletions cut 0 bases from V and 0 bases from J, with 10 bases between. The CDR3 runs to 16 residues. Germline assignment: CDR1 SGHDT and CDR2 YYEEEE. The CDR3 coding sequence is TGTGCCAGCAGCTTGGCTCTCGAGTTCTCTGGAAACACCATATATTTT. Protein: CASSLALEFSGNTIYF.

This clone was detected only once. The CDR3 sequence is CASSVGSGGSTWQFF. In DNA form, the CDR3 reads TGTGCCAGCAGCGTAGGCAGCGGGGGGTCTACATGGCAGTTCTTC. V gene TRBV9 combines with J gene TRBJ2-1; 9 bases align to TRBD2. CDR3 length: 15 amino acids. V was pared by 0 bases and J by 12 bases, with 10 bases of the junction left unmatched. Looked up from germline, CDR1 is SGDLS and CDR2 is YYNGEE.

The chain combines TRBV5-5 with TRBJ2-5; the D gene is possibly TRBD2 (6 bases). This CDR3 contains 16 residues. Germline V gene lookup returns CDR1 SGHKS and CDR2 YYEKEE (reference sequence). The V and J ends lost 2 bases and 0 bases respectively, with 14 bases between them. This CDR3 is CASSFSPGLHQETQYF. CDR3 bases: TGTGCCAGCAGCTTTTCACCCGGACTACACCAAGAGACCCAGTACTTC.

This chain joins TRBV2 and TRBJ2-7, with 7 bases identical to TRBD1. Germline V lookup: CDR1 SNHLY, CDR2 FYNNEI. The CDR3 spans 17 residues. V shed 6 bases, J shed 0 bases, and the junction held 14 bases outside the gene matches. CDR3 DNA: TGTGCCAGCAGCCCCGTTGGGAAGGGGGCGGACTCCTACGAGCAGTACTTC. The encoded protein is CASSPVGKGADSYEQYF.

In its sample, this clone was seen once. J is TRBJ1-1 and V is TRBV27, with D possibly being TRBD1 (5 bases). This CDR3 comprises 12 residues. V was trimmed by 5 bases and J by 1 base, leaving 5 bases between them. Germline-derived CDR1 and CDR2 are MNHEY and SMNVEV (reference sequence). Here the CDR3 DNA reads TGTGCCAGCAGTACAGGGAACACTGAAGCTTTCTTT. Residues: CASSTGNTEAFF.

The chain recombines TRBV18 with TRBJ1-5, with D perhaps matching TRBD1 (5 bases). This CDR3 has 14 amino acids. V lost 3 bases to trimming and J lost 5 bases, with 11 bases between them. CDR1 KGHSH and CDR2 LQKENI come from the germline V gene. The CDR3 coding sequence is TGTGCCAGCTCACCTGACGGGGACTATCAGCCCCAGCATTTT. It is translated as CASSPDGDYQPQHF.

The chain links TRBV7-8 to TRBJ1-2; no definite D call. CDR1 is SGHVS, CDR2 FQNEAQ, per germline. Deletions cut 2 bases from V and 2 bases from J, with 6 bases between. The CDR3 runs 13 residues. The CDR3 nucleotides are TGTGCCAGCAGCTTACAACAGAACTATGGCTACACCTTC. Amino acids: CASSLQQNYGYTF.